Given below is one T cell receptor beta chain in context. This specimen belongs to a study of blood T cell repertoires in COVID-19. The overall study: Samples came from the United States, Italy and Spain, spanning acute and convalescent COVID-19. From T cells, B-cell-depleted T cells, or PBMCs came the material, which was cDNA or gDNA.

As processed by the authors: Cell counts per sample came from amplifying reference gene primers. Repertoires were generated with immunoSEQ multiplex PCR, while TCRdb's copy carries only in-frame clones and drops some. The V and J calls and clone size come from that table; D and trimming were worked out from the DNA. The profile covers about 260,000 clones, with over 75% appearing a single time and 0.7% taken by the ten largest. This CDR3 has 11 residues. Deletions cut 3 bases from V and 7 bases from J, with 7 bases between. Germline assignment: CDR1 LGHDT and CDR2 YNNKEL (reference sequence). The specimen was peripheral blood. The receptor was isolated from a human donor in a cohort sampled during active COVID-19. The chain carries TRBV3-1 (or the pseudogene TRBV3-2) and TRBJ2-7, with D possibly matching TRBD1 (5 bases). CDR3 protein: CASSQNREQYF. The CDR3 DNA reads TGTGCCAGCAGCCAGAACAGGGAGCAGTACTTC.